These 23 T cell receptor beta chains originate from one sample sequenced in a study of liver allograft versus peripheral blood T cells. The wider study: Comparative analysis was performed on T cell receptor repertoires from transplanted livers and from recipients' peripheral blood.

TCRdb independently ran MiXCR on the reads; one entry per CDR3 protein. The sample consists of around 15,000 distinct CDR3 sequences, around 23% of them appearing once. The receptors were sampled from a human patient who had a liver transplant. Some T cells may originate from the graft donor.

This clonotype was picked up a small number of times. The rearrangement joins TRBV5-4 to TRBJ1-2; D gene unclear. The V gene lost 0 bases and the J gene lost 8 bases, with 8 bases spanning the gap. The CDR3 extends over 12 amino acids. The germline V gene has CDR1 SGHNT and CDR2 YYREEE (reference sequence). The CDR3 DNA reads TGTGCCAGCAGCTTGGACAGAGGAGGCTACACCTTC. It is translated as CASSLDRGGYTF.

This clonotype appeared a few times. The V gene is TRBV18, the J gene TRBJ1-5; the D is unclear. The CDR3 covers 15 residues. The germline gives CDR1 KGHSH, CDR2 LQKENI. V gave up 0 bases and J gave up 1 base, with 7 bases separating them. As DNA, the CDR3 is TGTGCCAGCTCACCACCAGGCATGAGCAATCAGCCCCAGCATTTT. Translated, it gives CASSPPGMSNQPQHF.

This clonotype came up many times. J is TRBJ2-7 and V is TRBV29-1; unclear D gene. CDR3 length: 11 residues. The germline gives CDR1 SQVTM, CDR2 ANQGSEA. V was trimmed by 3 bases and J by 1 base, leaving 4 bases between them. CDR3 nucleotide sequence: TGCAGCGTTGAGGTTTCCTACGAGCAGTACTTC. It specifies CSVEVSYEQYF.

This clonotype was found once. The CDR3 here is CAWSRDRRYEQYF. For the CDR3, the DNA is TGTGCCTGGAGTCGGGACAGGAGATACGAGCAGTACTTC. The V and J genes are TRBV30 and TRBJ2-7, with TRBD1 matching 8 bases. The CDR3 is 13 residues long. Germline-derived CDR1 and CDR2 are GTSNPN and SVGIG (reference sequence). Trimming removed 2 bases from V and 4 bases from J; junction bases left unmatched: 4.

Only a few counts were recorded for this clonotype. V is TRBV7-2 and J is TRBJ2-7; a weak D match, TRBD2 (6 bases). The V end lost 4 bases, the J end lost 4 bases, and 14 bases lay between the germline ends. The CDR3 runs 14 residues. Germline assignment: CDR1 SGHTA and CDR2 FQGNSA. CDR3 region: CASSWEAGRYEQYF. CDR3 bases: TGTGCCAGCAGCTGGGAGGCAGGGCGTTACGAGCAGTACTTC.

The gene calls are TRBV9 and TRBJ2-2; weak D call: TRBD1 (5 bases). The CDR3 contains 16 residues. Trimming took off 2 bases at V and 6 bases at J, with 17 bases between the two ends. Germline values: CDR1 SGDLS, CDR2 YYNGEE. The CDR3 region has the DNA TGTGCCAGCAGCGTTGAGGCGGCCAGGGTGCCCGGGGAGCTGTTTTTT. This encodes CASSVEAARVPGELFF.

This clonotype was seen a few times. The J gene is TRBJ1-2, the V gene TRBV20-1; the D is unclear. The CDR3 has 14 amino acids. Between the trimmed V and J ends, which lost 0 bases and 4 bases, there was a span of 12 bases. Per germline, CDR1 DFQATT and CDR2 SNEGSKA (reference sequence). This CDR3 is CSARDNNGAYGYTF. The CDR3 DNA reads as TGCAGTGCTAGAGATAACAACGGAGCCTATGGCTACACCTTC.

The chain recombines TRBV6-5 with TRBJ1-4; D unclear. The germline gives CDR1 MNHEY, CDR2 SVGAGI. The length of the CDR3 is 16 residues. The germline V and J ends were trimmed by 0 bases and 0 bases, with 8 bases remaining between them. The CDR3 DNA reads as TGTGCCAGCAGTTACTCAGGGTTACCAACTAATGAAAAACTGTTTTTT. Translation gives CASSYSGLPTNEKLFF.

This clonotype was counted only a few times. The CDR3 coding sequence is TGTGCCAGCAGCGCCAGGTCCGAGCAGTACTTC. Residues: CASSARSEQYF. The chain joins TRBV28 to TRBJ2-7; D unclear. This CDR3 is 11 amino acids long. Germline CDR1 and CDR2: MDHEN and SYDVKM. Trimming stripped 6 bases from V and 6 bases from J, with 9 bases between.

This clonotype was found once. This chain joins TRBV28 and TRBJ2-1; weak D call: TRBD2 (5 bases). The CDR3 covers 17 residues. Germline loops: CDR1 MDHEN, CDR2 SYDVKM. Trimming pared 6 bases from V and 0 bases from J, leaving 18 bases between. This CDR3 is CASRTLTGISSYNEQFF. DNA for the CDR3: TGTGCCAGCAGGACCCTCACGGGGATTAGCTCCTACAATGAGCAGTTCTTC.

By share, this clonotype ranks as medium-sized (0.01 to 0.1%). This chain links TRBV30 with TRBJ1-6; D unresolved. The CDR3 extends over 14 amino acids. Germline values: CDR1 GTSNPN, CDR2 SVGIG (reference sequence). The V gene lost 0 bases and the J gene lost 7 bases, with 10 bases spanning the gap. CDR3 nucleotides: TGTGCCTGGAGTGTCACTATTGAGAATTCACCCCTCCACTTT. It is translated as CAWSVTIENSPLHF.

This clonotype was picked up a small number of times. DNA of the CDR3: TGTGCCAGCAGCCGCGACGTCAATCAGCCCCAGCATTTT. This codes for CASSRDVNQPQHF. The J gene is TRBJ1-5, the V gene TRBV14; D is uncertain. Trimming removed 4 bases from V and 3 bases from J, with 7 bases in between. In germline, CDR1 is SGHDN, CDR2 FVKESK. This CDR3 contains 13 residues.

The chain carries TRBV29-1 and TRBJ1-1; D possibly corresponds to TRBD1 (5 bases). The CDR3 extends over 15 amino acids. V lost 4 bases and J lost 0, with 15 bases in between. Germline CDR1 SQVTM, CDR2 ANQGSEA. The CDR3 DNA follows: TGCAGCGTTGCCCCAGGGTGGGGGGTGAACACTGAAGCTTTCTTT. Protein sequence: CSVAPGWGVNTEAFF.

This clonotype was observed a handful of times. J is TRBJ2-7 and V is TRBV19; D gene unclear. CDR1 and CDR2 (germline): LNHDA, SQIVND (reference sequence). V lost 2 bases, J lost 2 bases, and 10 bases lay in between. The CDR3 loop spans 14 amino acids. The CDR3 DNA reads TGTGCCAGTAGTATAATCAGTAACACCTACGAGCAGTACTTC. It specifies CASSIISNTYEQYF.

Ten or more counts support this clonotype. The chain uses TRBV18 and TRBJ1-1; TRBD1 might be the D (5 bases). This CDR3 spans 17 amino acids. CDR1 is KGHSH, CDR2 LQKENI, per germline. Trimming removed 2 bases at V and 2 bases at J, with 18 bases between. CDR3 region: CASSPTSDTLANTEAFF. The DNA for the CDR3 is TGTGCCAGCTCACCAACTTCGGACACACTCGCCAACACTGAAGCTTTCTTT.

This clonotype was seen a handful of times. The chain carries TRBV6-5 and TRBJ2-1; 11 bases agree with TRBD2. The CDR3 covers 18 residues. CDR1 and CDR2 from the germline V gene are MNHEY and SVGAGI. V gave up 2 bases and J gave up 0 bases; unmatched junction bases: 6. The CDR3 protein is CASSYASGGMSSYNEQFF. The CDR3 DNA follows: TGTGCCAGCAGTTACGCTAGCGGGGGGATGAGCTCCTACAATGAGCAGTTCTTC.

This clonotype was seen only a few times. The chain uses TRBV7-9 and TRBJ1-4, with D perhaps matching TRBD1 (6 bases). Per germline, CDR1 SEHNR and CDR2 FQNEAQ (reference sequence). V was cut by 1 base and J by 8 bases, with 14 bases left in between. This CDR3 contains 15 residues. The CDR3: CASSLGTVGREKLFF. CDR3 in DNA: TGTGCCAGCAGCTTAGGGACAGTGGGAAGGGAAAAACTGTTTTTT.

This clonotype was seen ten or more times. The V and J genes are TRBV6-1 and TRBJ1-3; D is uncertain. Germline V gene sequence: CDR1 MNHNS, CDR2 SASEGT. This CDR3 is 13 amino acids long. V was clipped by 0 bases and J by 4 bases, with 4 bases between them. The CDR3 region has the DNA TGTGCCAGCAGTGAAGCGCAGGGAAACACCATATATTTT. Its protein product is CASSEAQGNTIYF.

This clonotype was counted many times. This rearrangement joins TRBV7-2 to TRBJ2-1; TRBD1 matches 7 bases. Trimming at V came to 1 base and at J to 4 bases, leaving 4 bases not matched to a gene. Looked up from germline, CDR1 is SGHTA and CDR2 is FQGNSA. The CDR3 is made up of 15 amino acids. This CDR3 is CASSLEGTAYNEQFF. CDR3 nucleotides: TGTGCCAGCAGCTTAGAGGGGACAGCTTACAATGAGCAGTTCTTC. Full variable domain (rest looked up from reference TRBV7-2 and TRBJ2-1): GAGVSQSPSNKVTEKGKDVELRCDPISGHTALYWYRQSLGQGLEFLIYFQGNSAPDKSGLPSDRFSAERTGGSVSTLTIQRTQQEDSAVYLCASSLEGTAYNEQFFGPGTRLTVL.

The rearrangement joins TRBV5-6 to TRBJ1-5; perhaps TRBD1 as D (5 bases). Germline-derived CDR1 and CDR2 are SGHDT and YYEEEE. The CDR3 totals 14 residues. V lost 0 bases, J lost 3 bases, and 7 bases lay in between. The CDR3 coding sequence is TGTGCCAGCAGCTTGGGACAGATCAATCAGCCCCAGCATTTT. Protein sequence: CASSLGQINQPQHF.

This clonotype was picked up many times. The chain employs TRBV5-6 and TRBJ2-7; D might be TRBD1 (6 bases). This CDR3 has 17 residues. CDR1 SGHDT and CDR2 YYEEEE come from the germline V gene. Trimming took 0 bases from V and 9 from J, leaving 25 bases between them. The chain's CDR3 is CASSLEGTIVSRRGQYF. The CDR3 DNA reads TGTGCCAGCAGCTTGGAGGGGACAATAGTCTCGCGTCGGGGGCAGTACTTC.

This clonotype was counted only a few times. CDR3 protein: CASSPGRGNTEAFF. The CDR3 DNA reads as TGTGCCAGCAGCCCAGGTAGAGGGAACACTGAAGCTTTCTTT. This chain uses TRBV11-3 with TRBJ1-1; D gene unclear. Trimming stripped 5 bases from V and 1 base from J, with 11 bases between. The V gene's germline CDR1 is SGHNT and CDR2 YENEEA. The CDR3 is 14 amino acids.

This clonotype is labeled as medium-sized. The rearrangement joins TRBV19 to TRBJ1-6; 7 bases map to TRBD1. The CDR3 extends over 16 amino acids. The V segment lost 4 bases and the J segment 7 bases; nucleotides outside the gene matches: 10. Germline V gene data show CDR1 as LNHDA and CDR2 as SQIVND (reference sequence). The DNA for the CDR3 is TGTGCCAGTAGTAACCTGGGGACAGCCAAGAATTCACCCCTCCACTTT. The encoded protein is CASSNLGTAKNSPLHF. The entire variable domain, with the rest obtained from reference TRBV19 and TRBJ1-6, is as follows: DGGITQSPKYLFRKEGQNVTLSCEQNLNHDAMYWYRQDPGQGLRLIYYSQIVNDFQKGDIAEGYSVSREKKESFPLTVTSAQKNPTAFYLCASSNLGTAKNSPLHFGNGTRLTVT.